Shown below are 8 T cell receptor beta chains from a single sample sequenced in a study of shared clonotypes between healthy human individuals. Clones were read by immunoSEQ multiplex PCR, and TCRdb kept only the in-frame ones, dropping some. In the table there are a few million clones, about 92% of which are singletons. The sequencing input was naive CD4+ T cells sorted from blood. Subset indicated: CD45RA+ positively selected. These receptors all stem from a man between 18 and 35 years old in good health.

V is TRBV4-3 and J is TRBJ1-1, with 10 bases aligning to TRBD1. CDR1 is LGHNA and CDR2 is YSLEER in the germline V gene. The CDR3 runs 17 residues. V shed 4 bases and J 4 bases; nucleotides not matched to a gene: 12. The CDR3 sequence is CASSPGTGVLGGTEAFF. CDR3 coding DNA: TGCGCCAGCAGCCCTGGGACAGGGGTTTTAGGGGGCACTGAAGCTTTCTTT.

The V gene is TRBV12-5, the J gene TRBJ1-5, with D hard to call. The CDR3 extends over 14 amino acids. Germline CDR1 and CDR2: LGHNT and FRNRAP. V was clipped by 0 bases and J by 7 bases, with 10 bases between them. CDR3 in DNA: TGTGCTAGTGGTTTGGTGGCAGGCTCACAGCCCCAGCATTTT. Its protein product is CASGLVAGSQPQHF.

This rearrangement joins TRBV30 to TRBJ1-1; 10 nucleotides match TRBD1. Looked up from germline, CDR1 is GTSNPN and CDR2 is SVGIG (reference sequence). The junction had 10 bases not matched to a gene; V was cut back by 1 base and J by 8 bases. The CDR3 length is 15 residues. DNA of the CDR3: TGTGCCTGGAGTGAGCGTGGACAGGGGGTCAGAGAAGCTTTCTTT. Its translation is CAWSERGQGVREAFF.

This clone has a single count. The chain carries TRBV7-2 and TRBJ1-2, with D unresolved. Germline V gene data show CDR1 as SGHTA and CDR2 as FQGNSA. The CDR3 is 13 amino acids. V shed 4 bases and J shed 5 bases, with 11 bases lying between them. In DNA form, the CDR3 reads TGTGCCAGCAGCTCCCCTTTTTCTTATGGCTACACCTTC. Translated, it gives CASSSPFSYGYTF.

The rearrangement links TRBV10-3 to TRBJ1-2; 10 positions agree with TRBD1. This CDR3 is 13 amino acids long. V trimming: 8 bases; J trimming: 7 bases; junction bases outside the gene matches: 7. CDR1 and CDR2 from the germline V gene are ENHRY and SYGVKD. In DNA, the CDR3 is TGTGCCATCTCGAGACAGGGGGCGTTTGGCTACACCTTC. It specifies CAISRQGAFGYTF.

V usage is TRBV7-2 and J usage is TRBJ2-7; 7 bases are shared with TRBD2. The CDR3 is 15 residues long. In germline, CDR1 is SGHTA, CDR2 FQGNSA. V lost 0 bases and J lost 3; bases outside the gene matches: 5. The CDR3 here is CASSLAPGGSYEQYF. In DNA, the CDR3 is TGTGCCAGCAGCTTAGCACCTGGCGGGAGCTACGAGCAGTACTTC.

This clone was seen only once. The rearrangement links TRBV2 to TRBJ1-1, with 7 bases identical to TRBD1. CDR1 SNHLY and CDR2 FYNNEI come from the germline V gene. This CDR3 comprises 14 residues. V lost 7 bases to trimming and J lost 1 base; unmatched junction nucleotides: 6. The CDR3 DNA reads TGTGCCAGCACCCCGGGGACAGCGAACACTGAAGCTTTCTTT. Its protein is CASTPGTANTEAFF.

The chain combines TRBV7-2 with TRBJ2-1; 10 bases are shared with TRBD2. The CDR3 contains 14 residues. CDR1 is SGHTA and CDR2 is FQGNSA in the germline V gene. Losses at the gene ends were 6 bases for V and 7 bases for J; bases not matched to a gene: 6. CDR3 coding DNA: TGTGCCAGCAGGGGACTAGCGTTCGGGAATGAGCAGTTCTTC. Protein: CASRGLAFGNEQFF. Filled out from reference TRBV7-2 and TRBJ2-1, the complete variable domain reads GAGVSQSPSNKVTEKGKDVELRCDPISGHTALYWYRQSLGQGLEFLIYFQGNSAPDKSGLPSDRFSAERTGGSVSTLTIQRTQQEDSAVYLCASRGLAFGNEQFFGPGTRLTVL.